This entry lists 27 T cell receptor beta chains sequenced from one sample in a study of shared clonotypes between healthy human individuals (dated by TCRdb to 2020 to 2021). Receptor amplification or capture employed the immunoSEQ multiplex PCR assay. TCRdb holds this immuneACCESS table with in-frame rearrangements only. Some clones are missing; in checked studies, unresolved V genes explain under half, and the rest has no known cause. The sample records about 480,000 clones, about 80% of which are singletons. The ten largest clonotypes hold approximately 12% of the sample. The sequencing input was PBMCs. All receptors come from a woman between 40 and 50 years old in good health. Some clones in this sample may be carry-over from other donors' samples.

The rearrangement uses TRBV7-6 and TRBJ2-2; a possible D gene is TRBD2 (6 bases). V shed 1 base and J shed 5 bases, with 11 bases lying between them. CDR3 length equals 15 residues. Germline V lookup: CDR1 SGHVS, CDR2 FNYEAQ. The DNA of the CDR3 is TGTGCCAGCAGCTTAGTTAGGGGACTGACCGGGGAGCTGTTTTTT. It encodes CASSLVRGLTGELFF.

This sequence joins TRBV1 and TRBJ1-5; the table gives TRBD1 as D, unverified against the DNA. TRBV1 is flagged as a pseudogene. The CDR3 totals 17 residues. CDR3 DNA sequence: TGCACCAGCAGCCAAGATGGCGCCGGGACAGGGGGTCAGCCCCAGCATTTT. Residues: CTSSQDGAGTGGQPQHF.

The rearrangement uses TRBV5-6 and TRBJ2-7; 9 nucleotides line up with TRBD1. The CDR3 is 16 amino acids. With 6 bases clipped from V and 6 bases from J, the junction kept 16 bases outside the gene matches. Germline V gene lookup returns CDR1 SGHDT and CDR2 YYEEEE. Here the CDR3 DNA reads TGTGCCAGCAAGCTCGGTTTCCGACAGGGGGTATCCGAGCAGTACTTC. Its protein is CASKLGFRQGVSEQYF. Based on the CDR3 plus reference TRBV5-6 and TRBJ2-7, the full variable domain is DAGVTQSPTHLIKTRGQQVTLRCSPKSGHDTVSWYQQALGQGPQFIFQYYEEEERQRGNFPDRFSGHQFPNYSSELNVNALLLGDSALYLCASKLGFRQGVSEQYFGPGTRLTVT.

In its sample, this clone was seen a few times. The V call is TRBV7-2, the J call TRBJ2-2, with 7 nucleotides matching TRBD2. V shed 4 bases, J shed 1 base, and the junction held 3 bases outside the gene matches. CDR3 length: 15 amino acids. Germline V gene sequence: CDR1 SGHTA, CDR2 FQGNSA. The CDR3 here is CASSSIAGNTGELFF. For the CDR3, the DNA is TGTGCCAGCAGCTCGATAGCGGGGAACACCGGGGAGCTGTTTTTT.

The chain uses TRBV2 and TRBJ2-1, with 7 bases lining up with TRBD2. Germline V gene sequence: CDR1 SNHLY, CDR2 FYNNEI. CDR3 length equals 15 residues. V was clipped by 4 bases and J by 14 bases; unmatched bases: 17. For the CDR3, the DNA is TGTGCCAGCAGTGTACGGCTAGCGGACCAAACCGGGGAGTTCTTC. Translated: CASSVRLADQTGEFF.

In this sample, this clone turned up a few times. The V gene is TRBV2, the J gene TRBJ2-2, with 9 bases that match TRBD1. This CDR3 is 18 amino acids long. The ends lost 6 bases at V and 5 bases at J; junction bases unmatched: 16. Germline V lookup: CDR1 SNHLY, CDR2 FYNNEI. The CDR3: CASRARQGGSRDTGELFF. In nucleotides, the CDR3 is TGTGCCAGCAGGGCTAGACAGGGGGGGTCCAGGGATACCGGGGAGCTGTTTTTT.

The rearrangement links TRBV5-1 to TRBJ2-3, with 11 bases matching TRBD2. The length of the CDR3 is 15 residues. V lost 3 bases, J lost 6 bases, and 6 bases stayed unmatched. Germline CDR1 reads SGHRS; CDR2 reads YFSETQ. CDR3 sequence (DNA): TGCGCCAGCAGCTCCGGGACTAGCGGAGAGGATACGCAGTATTTT. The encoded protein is CASSSGTSGEDTQYF.

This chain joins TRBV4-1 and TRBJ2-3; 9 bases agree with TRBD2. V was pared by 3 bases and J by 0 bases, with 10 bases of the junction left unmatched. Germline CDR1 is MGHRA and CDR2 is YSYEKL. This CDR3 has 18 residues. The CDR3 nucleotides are TGCGCCAGCAGCCACATCCTAAGGACTAGCGTTAGCACAGATACGCAGTATTTT. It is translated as CASSHILRTSVSTDTQYF.

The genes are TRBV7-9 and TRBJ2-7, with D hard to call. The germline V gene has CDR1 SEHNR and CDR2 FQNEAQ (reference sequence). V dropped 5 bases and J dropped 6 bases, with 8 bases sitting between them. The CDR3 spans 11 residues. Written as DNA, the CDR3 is TGTGCCAGCAGCCCCCATGGCGAGCAGTACTTC. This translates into CASSPHGEQYF.

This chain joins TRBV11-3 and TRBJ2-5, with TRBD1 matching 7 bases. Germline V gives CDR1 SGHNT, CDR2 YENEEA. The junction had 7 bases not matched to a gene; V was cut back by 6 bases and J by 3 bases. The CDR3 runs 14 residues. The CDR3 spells CASSPGTAKETQYF. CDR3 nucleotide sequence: TGTGCCAGCAGTCCAGGGACAGCTAAAGAGACCCAGTACTTC.

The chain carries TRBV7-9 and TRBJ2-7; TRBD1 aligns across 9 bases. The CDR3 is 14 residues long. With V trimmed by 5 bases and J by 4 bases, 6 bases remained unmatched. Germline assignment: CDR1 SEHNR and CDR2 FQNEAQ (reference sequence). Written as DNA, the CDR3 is TGTGCCAGCAGCGATCCCGGGACAGGGTACGAGCAGTACTTC. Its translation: CASSDPGTGYEQYF.

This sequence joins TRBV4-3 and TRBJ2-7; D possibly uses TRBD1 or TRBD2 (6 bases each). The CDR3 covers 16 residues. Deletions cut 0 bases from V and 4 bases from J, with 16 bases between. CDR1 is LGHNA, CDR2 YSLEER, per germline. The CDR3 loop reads CASSQDGTGAQYEQYF. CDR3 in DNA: TGCGCCAGCAGCCAAGACGGGACGGGGGCTCAATACGAGCAGTACTTC.

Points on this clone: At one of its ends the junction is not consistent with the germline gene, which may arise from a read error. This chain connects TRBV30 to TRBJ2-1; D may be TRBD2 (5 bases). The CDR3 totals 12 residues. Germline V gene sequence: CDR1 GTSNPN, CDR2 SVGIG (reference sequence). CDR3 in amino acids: CAGSGLVNEQFF. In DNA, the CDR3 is TGTGCCGGGAGCGGTCTAGTAAATGAGCAGTTCTTC. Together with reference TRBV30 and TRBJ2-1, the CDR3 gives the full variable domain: SQTIHQWPATLVQPVGSPLSLECTVEGTSNPNLYWYRQAAGRGLQLLFYSVGIGQISSEVPQNLSASRPQDRQFILSSKKLLLSDSGFYLCAGSGLVNEQFFGPGTRLTVL.

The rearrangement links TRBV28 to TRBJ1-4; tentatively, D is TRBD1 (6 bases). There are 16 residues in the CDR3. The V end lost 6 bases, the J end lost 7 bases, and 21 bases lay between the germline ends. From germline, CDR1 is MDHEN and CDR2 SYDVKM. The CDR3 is CASSPGRGLVGEKLFF. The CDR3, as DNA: TGTGCCAGCAGCCCAGGCCGGGGGCTCGTTGGTGAAAAACTGTTTTTT.

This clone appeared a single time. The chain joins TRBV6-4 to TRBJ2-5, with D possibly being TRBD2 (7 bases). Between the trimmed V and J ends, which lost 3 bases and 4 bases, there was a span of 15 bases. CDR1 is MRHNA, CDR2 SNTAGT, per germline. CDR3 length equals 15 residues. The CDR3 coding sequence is TGTGCCAGCAGTGAGAACGGGGGAGGGGGAGAGACCCAGTACTTC. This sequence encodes CASSENGGGGETQYF.

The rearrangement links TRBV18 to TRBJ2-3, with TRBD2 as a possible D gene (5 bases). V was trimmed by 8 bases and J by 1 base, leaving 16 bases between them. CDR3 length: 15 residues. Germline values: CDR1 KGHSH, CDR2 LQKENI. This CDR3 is CASARASTRTDTQYF. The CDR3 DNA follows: TGTGCCAGCGCACGGGCTAGCACTCGCACAGATACGCAGTATTTT.

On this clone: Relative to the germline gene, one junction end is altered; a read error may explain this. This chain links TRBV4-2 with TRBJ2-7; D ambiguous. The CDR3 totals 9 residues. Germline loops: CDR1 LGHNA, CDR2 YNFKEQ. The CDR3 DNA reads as TGTGCCAGCAGCCACCCCCTTCCCTTC. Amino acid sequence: CASSHPLPF.

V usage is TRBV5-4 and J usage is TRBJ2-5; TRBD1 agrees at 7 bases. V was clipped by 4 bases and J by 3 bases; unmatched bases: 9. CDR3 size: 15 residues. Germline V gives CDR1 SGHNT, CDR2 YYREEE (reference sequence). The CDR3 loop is CASSPPGTAEETQYF. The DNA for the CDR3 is TGTGCCAGCAGCCCCCCCGGGACAGCTGAAGAGACCCAGTACTTC.

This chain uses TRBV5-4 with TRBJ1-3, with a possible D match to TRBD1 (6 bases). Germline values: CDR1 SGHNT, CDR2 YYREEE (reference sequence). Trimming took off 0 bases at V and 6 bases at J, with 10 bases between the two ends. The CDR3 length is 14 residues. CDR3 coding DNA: TGTGCCAGCAGCTTGGTCGGACAGATAAACACCATATATTTT. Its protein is CASSLVGQINTIYF.

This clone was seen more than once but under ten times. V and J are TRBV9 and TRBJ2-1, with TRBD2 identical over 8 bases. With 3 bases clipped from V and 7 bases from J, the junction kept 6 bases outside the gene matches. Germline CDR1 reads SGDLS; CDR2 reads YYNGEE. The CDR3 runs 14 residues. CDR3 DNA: TGTGCCAGCAGCGGGGAGACTAGCGTGAATGAGCAGTTCTTC. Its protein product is CASSGETSVNEQFF. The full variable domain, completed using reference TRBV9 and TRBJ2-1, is DSGVTQTPKHLITATGQRVTLRCSPRSGDLSVYWYQQSLDQGLQFLIQYYNGEERAKGNILERFSAQQFPDLHSELNLSSLELGDSALYFCASSGETSVNEQFFGPGTRLTVL.

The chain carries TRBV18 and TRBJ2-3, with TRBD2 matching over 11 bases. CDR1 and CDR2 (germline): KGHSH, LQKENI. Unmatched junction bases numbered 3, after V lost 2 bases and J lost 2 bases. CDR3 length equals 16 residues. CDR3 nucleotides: TGTGCCAGCTCACCAACTAGCGGGAGATCCACAGATACGCAGTATTTT. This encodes CASSPTSGRSTDTQYF.

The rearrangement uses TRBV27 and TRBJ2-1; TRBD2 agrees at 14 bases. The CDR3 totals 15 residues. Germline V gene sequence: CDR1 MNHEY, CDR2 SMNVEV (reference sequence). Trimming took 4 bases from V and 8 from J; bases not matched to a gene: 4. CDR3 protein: CASSSGLAGVHEQFF. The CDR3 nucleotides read TGTGCCAGCAGTTCGGGACTAGCGGGAGTCCATGAGCAGTTCTTC.

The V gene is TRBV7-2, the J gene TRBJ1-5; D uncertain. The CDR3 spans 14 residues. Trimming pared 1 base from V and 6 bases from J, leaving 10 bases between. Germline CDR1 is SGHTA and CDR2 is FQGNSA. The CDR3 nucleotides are TGTGCCAGCAGCTTAGGAGGGCGCGGTCAGCCCCAGCATTTT. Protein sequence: CASSLGGRGQPQHF.

The CDR3: CASSRMGFSNTEAFF. The CDR3 nucleotides are TGTGCCAGCAGTCGGATGGGGTTCTCGAACACTGAAGCTTTCTTT. The V call is TRBV28, the J call TRBJ1-1; no definite D call. Trimming pared 5 bases from V and 1 base from J, leaving 14 bases between. The CDR3 sequence is 15 residues long. Germline-derived CDR1 and CDR2 are MDHEN and SYDVKM.

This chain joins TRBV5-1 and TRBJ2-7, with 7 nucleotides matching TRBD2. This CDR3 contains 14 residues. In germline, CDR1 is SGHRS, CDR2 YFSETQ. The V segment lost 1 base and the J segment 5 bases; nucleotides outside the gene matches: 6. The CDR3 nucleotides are TGCGCCAGCAGCTTGAGGGCGGGAGAAGACGAGCAGTACTTC. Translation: CASSLRAGEDEQYF.

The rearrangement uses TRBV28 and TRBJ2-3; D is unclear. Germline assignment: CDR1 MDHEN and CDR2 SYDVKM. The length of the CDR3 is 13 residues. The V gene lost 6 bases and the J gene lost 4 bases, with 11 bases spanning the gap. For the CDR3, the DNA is TGTGCCAGCAGAGGACCGAGGCCAGATACGCAGTATTTT. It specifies CASRGPRPDTQYF.

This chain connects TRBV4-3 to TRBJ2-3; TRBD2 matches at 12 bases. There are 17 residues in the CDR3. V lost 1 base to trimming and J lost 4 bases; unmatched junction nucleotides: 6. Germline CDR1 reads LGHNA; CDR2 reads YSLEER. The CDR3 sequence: CASSQGGTSGLADTQYF. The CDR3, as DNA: TGCGCCAGCAGCCAAGGAGGGACTAGCGGGCTGGCAGATACGCAGTATTTT.